The 23 T cell receptor beta chains reported below all come from one sample, sequenced in a study of T cells in Graves' hyperthyroidism and ophthalmopathy. Amplification yielded TCR beta CDR3 regions, with RNA transcripts as the source. The TCR CDR3 was amplified in a first-round RT-PCR using the HTBI primer set. TCRdb ran MiXCR on the multiplex PCR reads and lists one entry per CDR3 protein. The repertoire includes hundreds of thousands of distinct CDR3 sequences, 13% to 15% of them detected once, and roughly 10% sits in the top ten. Material: blood. These receptors originate from a woman under 30 with Graves' hyperthyroidism.

This clonotype was found many times. V usage is TRBV12-3 or TRBV12-4 and J usage is TRBJ2-3, with D perhaps matching TRBD2 (6 bases). The CDR3 loop spans 16 amino acids. V gave up 2 bases and J gave up 0 bases, with 12 bases separating them. As DNA, the CDR3 is TGTGCCAGCAGTTTACTCCCCGGGGGTAGCACAGATACGCAGTATTTT. It yields the protein CASSLLPGGSTDTQYF.

This clonotype was detected once. V is TRBV18 and J is TRBJ2-7; tentatively, D is TRBD1 or TRBD2 (5 bases each). The DNA matches TRBJ2-1 better at its end, which makes the J call doubtful. CDR1 and CDR2 (germline): KGHSH, LQKENI. The CDR3 spans 14 residues. Here the CDR3 reads CASSPRDGPYEQFF. CDR3 nucleotide sequence: TGTGCCAGCTCACCACGGGACGGCCCCTACGAGCAGTTCTTC.

This clonotype has a count of ten or more. This chain links TRBV3-1 with TRBJ2-7, with D perhaps TRBD2 (6 bases). CDR1 and CDR2 (germline): LGHDT, YNNKEL (reference sequence). V was shortened by 4 bases and J by 4 bases, with 11 bases between the two germline ends. This CDR3 spans 13 amino acids. CDR3 amino acids: CASSLRDLYEQYF. The CDR3 DNA sequence: TGTGCCAGCAGCCTGAGGGACTTGTACGAGCAGTACTTC.

There are many counts of this clonotype. V and J are TRBV11-2 and TRBJ2-7; TRBD1 aligns across 7 bases. Per germline, CDR1 SGHAT and CDR2 FQNNGV. Trimming took 4 bases from V and 2 from J; bases not matched to a gene: 8. The CDR3 length is 15 residues. CDR3 nucleotides: TGTGCCAGCAGCTCACTCCGGGACAGAGCCTACGAGCAGTACTTC. This translates into CASSSLRDRAYEQYF.

The chain has TRBV29-1 and TRBJ1-1, with a possible D match to TRBD1 (5 bases). Germline V gene lookup returns CDR1 SQVTM and CDR2 ANQGSEA. Trimming took 7 bases from V and 6 from J, leaving 21 bases between them. This CDR3 has 14 amino acids. The CDR3 DNA reads as TGCAGCGCGGGCGGGACGTTGGGCTTCGCTGAAGCTTTCTTT. This encodes CSAGGTLGFAEAFF.

This clonotype was found many times. This chain connects TRBV11-3 to TRBJ2-7; tentatively, D is TRBD1 or TRBD2 (7 bases each). The V gene lost 5 bases and the J gene lost 3 bases, with 14 bases spanning the gap. Per the germline V gene, CDR1 is SGHNT and CDR2 is YENEEA. The CDR3 loop spans 14 amino acids. In nucleotides, the CDR3 is TGTGCCAGCAGCCCAGCGGGACAGAGCTACGAGCAGTACTTC. This encodes CASSPAGQSYEQYF.

This clonotype was seen many times. J is TRBJ1-1 and V is TRBV12-3 or TRBV12-4, with a weak D call TRBD1 (5 bases). The CDR3 length is 11 residues. Trimming cost V 7 bases and J 14 bases, with 17 bases left between them. Written as DNA, the CDR3 is TGTGCCAGCAACCTCGGACACAAAGGCTTCTTT. Encoded protein: CASNLGHKGFF.

This clonotype was detected ten times or more. The V call is TRBV7-9, the J call TRBJ1-5, with 7 nucleotides matching TRBD1. CDR3 length equals 18 residues. Germline V CDR1 and CDR2: SEHNR, FQNEAQ (reference sequence). The V segment lost 3 bases and the J segment 5 bases; nucleotides outside the gene matches: 16. The CDR3: CASSFWANAGQRDQPQHF. The CDR3 region has the DNA TGTGCCAGCAGCTTTTGGGCCAACGCGGGACAGCGGGATCAGCCCCAGCATTTT.

This clonotype occurred a few times. The chain employs TRBV7-2 and TRBJ2-1, with TRBD2 identical over 9 bases. CDR3 length equals 19 residues. V gave up 5 bases and J gave up 2 bases; unmatched junction bases: 16. Germline-derived CDR1 and CDR2 are SGHTA and FQGNSA. CDR3 in DNA: TGTGCCAGCAGCCACCCCGGGGGCGGGAGGGCCAAGGCCTACAATGAGCAGTTCTTC. Encoded protein: CASSHPGGGRAKAYNEQFF.

This clonotype was recorded at least ten times. The chain joins TRBV24-1 to TRBJ2-5; 9 nucleotides match TRBD2. Germline CDR1 reads KGHDR; CDR2 reads SFDVKD. The CDR3 is 15 amino acids. The J segment lost 5 bases and the V segment lost 3 bases, leaving 6 bases of the junction unmatched. In DNA form, the CDR3 reads TGTGCCACCAGTGATGCCGGGACTAGCAGGGAGACCCAGTACTTC. Its protein is CATSDAGTSRETQYF.

This clonotype was recorded at least ten times. This chain joins TRBV7-9 and TRBJ2-7, with 9 positions matching TRBD1. CDR1 is SEHNR and CDR2 is FQNEAQ in the germline V gene (reference sequence). The CDR3 sequence is 15 residues long. Trimming removed 11 bases from V and 1 base from J; junction bases left unmatched: 12. CDR3 residues: CAQQLPGQGSYEQYF. DNA for the CDR3: TGTGCCCAGCAACTCCCGGGACAGGGATCCTACGAGCAGTACTTC.

In its sample, this clonotype was seen many times. The chain uses TRBV30 and TRBJ2-3; 16 positions match TRBD2. This CDR3 region has 13 residues. The trim removed 6 bases at V and 9 bases at J, leaving 3 bases unmatched. Looked up from germline, CDR1 is GTSNPN and CDR2 is SVGIG (reference sequence). In DNA, the CDR3 is TGTGCCTGTCAGGGACTAGCGGGAGGGACGCAGTATTTT. It yields the protein CACQGLAGGTQYF.

Many counts were recorded for this clonotype. This sequence joins TRBV18 and TRBJ2-1; D perhaps matches TRBD1 (6 bases). V was shortened by 2 bases and J by 7 bases, with 18 bases between the two germline ends. CDR1 and CDR2 (germline): KGHSH, LQKENI. CDR3 size: 16 residues. CDR3 in amino acids: CASSPEAPGVRNEQFF. CDR3 DNA sequence: TGTGCCAGCTCACCAGAAGCTCCAGGGGTGCGGAATGAGCAGTTCTTC.

This clonotype was counted ten times or more. The rearrangement joins TRBV28 to TRBJ2-7, with TRBD2 matching over 7 bases. The length of the CDR3 is 16 residues. After removal of 3 bases from V and 2 bases from J, the junction contained 10 bases not matched to a gene. CDR1 is MDHEN and CDR2 is SYDVKM in the germline V gene. The CDR3 bases are TGTGCCAGCAGTTTCTCGTGGGCTAGCGGCACCTACGAGCAGTACTTC. Encoded protein: CASSFSWASGTYEQYF.

The chain couples TRBV20-1 to TRBJ1-5; 7 bases line up with TRBD1. The CDR3 has 14 residues. Germline CDR1 DFQATT, CDR2 SNEGSKA (reference sequence). The junction had 6 bases not matched to a gene; V was cut back by 4 bases and J by 3 bases. The CDR3 nucleotides are TGCAGTGCTACACCGACAGGGAACAATCAGCCCCAGCATTTT. Amino acid sequence: CSATPTGNNQPQHF.

There are many counts of this clonotype. J is TRBJ2-7 and V is TRBV13, with TRBD2 matching over 9 bases. CDR1 is PRHDT and CDR2 is FYEKMQ in the germline V gene (reference sequence). V shed 5 bases and J 2 bases; nucleotides not matched to a gene: 7. The CDR3 is 15 residues long. The CDR3 is CASSRLAGDPYEQYF. In DNA, the CDR3 is TGTGCCAGCAGCCGGTTAGCGGGAGACCCCTACGAGCAGTACTTC.

This rearrangement joins TRBV3-1 to TRBJ1-2; D possibly corresponds to TRBD1 (6 bases). Trimming pared 0 bases from V and 0 bases from J, leaving 11 bases between. CDR1 and CDR2 from the germline V gene are LGHDT and YNNKEL (reference sequence). CDR3 length: 16 amino acids. For the CDR3, the DNA is TGTGCCAGCAGCCAAGACCCACAGGGAACTAACTATGGCTACACCTTC. Protein: CASSQDPQGTNYGYTF.

This clonotype was picked up many times. The V gene is TRBV20-1, the J gene TRBJ2-2; D uncertain. Trimming pared 5 bases from V and 2 bases from J, leaving 12 bases between. CDR3 length equals 14 residues. Germline values: CDR1 DFQATT, CDR2 SNEGSKA (reference sequence). The CDR3 coding sequence is TGCAGTGCTCGGCGGCCCTCCAACACCGGGGAGCTGTTTTTT. This sequence encodes CSARRPSNTGELFF.

In this sample, this clonotype turned up many times. This chain joins TRBV11-2 and TRBJ2-2, with 11 bases aligning to TRBD2. V lost 4 bases and J lost 7; bases outside the gene matches: 8. CDR1 and CDR2 from the germline V gene are SGHAT and FQNNGV. The CDR3 runs to 16 residues. This CDR3 reads CASSYPGLAVIGELFF. The CDR3 DNA reads as TGTGCCAGCAGCTACCCGGGACTAGCGGTTATCGGGGAGCTGTTTTTT.

There are a few counts of this clonotype. One junction end disagrees with the germline gene, perhaps due to a read error. The chain has TRBV7-9 and TRBJ2-1; the match to TRBD2 covers 7 bases. The V gene's germline CDR1 is SEHNR and CDR2 FQNEAQ (reference sequence). The CDR3 covers 15 residues. The CDR3 region is CASSLKRGPYNEQSF. CDR3 in DNA: TGTGCCAGCAGCTTAAAGCGGGGACCCTACAATGAGCAGTCCTTC.

The chain is built from TRBV20-1 and TRBJ2-1, with 15 bases matching TRBD2. The CDR3 loop spans 18 amino acids. Trimming removed 2 bases from V and 4 bases from J; junction bases left unmatched: 9. Germline-derived CDR1 and CDR2 are DFQATT and SNEGSKA (reference sequence). Here the CDR3 DNA reads TGCAGTGCTAGATTACGTCCCGGGACTAGCGGGAGGTACAATGAGCAGTTCTTC. Amino acid sequence: CSARLRPGTSGRYNEQFF.

The gene calls are TRBV20-1 and TRBJ1-2; the D is unclear. This CDR3 spans 13 amino acids. The V end was cut by 6 bases, the J end by 2 bases, with 13 bases between. Germline CDR1 DFQATT, CDR2 SNEGSKA (reference sequence). CDR3 in DNA: TGCAGTGCCGCTATTCGGAGGAACTATGGCTACACCTTC. Its translation is CSAAIRRNYGYTF.

Only a few counts were recorded for this clonotype. The genes are TRBV25-1 and TRBJ1-1, with no clear D. The CDR3 extends over 13 amino acids. Trimming left V 6 bases short and J 0 bases short, with 8 bases between. CDR1 MGHDK and CDR2 SYGVNS come from the germline V gene. CDR3: CASRGRMNTEAFF. The CDR3, as DNA: TGTGCCAGCAGGGGAAGGATGAACACTGAAGCTTTCTTT. Using reference TRBV25-1 and TRBJ1-1 for the parts outside the CDR3, the full variable domain is EADIYQTPRYLVIGTGKKITLECSQTMGHDKMYWYQQDPGMELHLIHYSYGVNSTEKGDLSSESTVSRIRTEHFPLTLESARPSHTSQYLCASRGRMNTEAFFGQGTRLTVV.